Following are 28 T cell receptor beta chains from one sample sequenced in a study of CD8+ T cells in alopecia areata. Cells from pooled cutaneous lymph nodes were sorted by CD4, CD8alpha, NKG2D, NKG2ACE and other markers. RNA extraction and reverse transcription yielded cDNA as sequencing template. TCRdb's table, derived via immunoSEQ multiplex PCR, lists solely in-frame clones and lacks some. There are 270,000 or so clones in the sample, none observed a single time. The specimen was CD4+ T cells sorted from a lymph node. The receptor source for this set is a C3H/HeJ mouse with alopecia areata. Strain MHC haplotype: H2-k.

This clone was counted a few times. Genes here carry mouse names. From the germline J gene comes the end of the CDR3, since the read stops 4 residues before it. This sequence joins TRBV13-1 and TRBJ1-2; D perhaps matches TRBD1 (5 bases). Trimming stripped 2 bases from V and 1 base from J, with 6 bases between. Germline CDR1 NSHNY, CDR2 SYGAGN. CDR3 length equals 13 residues. The part of the CDR3 DNA that was read is TGTGCCAGCAGTGAAGGGGTAAACTCC. This gives the protein CASSEGVNS. The full CDR3 protein reads CASSEGVNSDYTF.

This clone was found a few times. A much bigger clone sits one base away, suggesting this may be a read error. All gene names here are mouse names. The DNA ends 4 residues before the CDR3 does, and the rest of the CDR3 is filled in from the germline J gene. Other DNA sequences in this specimen translate into the identical CDR3. The chain links TRBV13-1 to TRBJ2-1; a weak D match, TRBD1 (6 bases). CDR3 length: 13 amino acids. Trimming cost V 5 bases and J 1 base, with 7 bases left between them. Looked up from germline, CDR1 is NSHNY and CDR2 is SYGAGN. CDR3 loop: CASRDRNYAEQFF. CDR3 DNA, as far as it was read: TGTGCCAGCAGGGACAGAAACTATGCT.

For this clone: The listed genes are named as in mouse. The read halts 4 residues ahead of the CDR3 end, with the missing end drawn from the germline J gene. The chain uses TRBV13-3 and TRBJ2-2, with 9 bases aligning to TRBD2. Trimming removed 9 bases from V and 5 bases from J; junction bases left unmatched: 5. CDR1 is NNHDY and CDR2 is SYVADS in the germline V gene. CDR3 size: 13 residues. Incomplete CDR3 DNA: TGTGCCAACCGGGACTGGGTGACCGGG. Its translation: CANRDWVTG. From start to end, the CDR3 is CANRDWVTGQLYF.

For this clone: The gene names given are mouse names. The CDR3 extends 4 residues past the end of the read, so its final part is completed from the germline J gene. The chain has TRBV31 and TRBJ2-1; 9 bases align to TRBD1. Germline trimming cut 3 bases from V and 6 bases from J; bases unmatched to any gene: 6. This CDR3 contains 14 residues. CDR1 GKSSPN and CDR2 SITVG come from the germline V gene. Incomplete CDR3 DNA: TGTGCCTGGAGGGGACAGGGAGGGAGTGCT. Protein product: CAWRGQGGSA. The whole CDR3 reads CAWRGQGGSAEQFF.

In its sample, this clone was seen many times. Gene names and germline match the mouse. Sequencing ends 4 residues short of the CDR3 end; the germline J gene provides the rest. V and J are TRBV17 and TRBJ1-2, with D uncertain. The CDR3 is made up of 12 amino acids. Germline loops: CDR1 MNHDT, CDR2 YYDKIL. V lost 0 bases, J lost 4 bases, and 3 bases lay in between. This CDR3 is CASSRDGSDYTF. Partial CDR3 DNA: TGTGCTAGCAGTAGAGATGGCTCC.

Remarks on this clone: The gene symbols are mouse symbols. The read terminates 4 residues before the CDR3 end, so the remaining end is supplied by the germline J gene. J is TRBJ2-5 and V is TRBV13-2; 8 positions match TRBD2. This CDR3 is built from 15 residues. Germline V gene data show CDR1 as NNHNN and CDR2 as SYGAGS (reference sequence). The sequenced part of the CDR3 DNA is TGTGCCAGCGGTGATGCCACTGGGGGACGGGAC. It translates to CASGDATGGRD. The complete CDR3 protein is CASGDATGGRDTQYF.

Of note for this clone: Mouse gene names apply. Read sequence stops 4 residues before the CDR3 end, and the germline J gene provides the missing end. V usage is TRBV13-1 and J usage is TRBJ1-1; D not certain. This CDR3 spans 12 amino acids. With 2 bases removed from V and 1 base from J, the gap between germline ends came to 3 bases. Germline V CDR1 and CDR2: NSHNY, SYGAGN. CDR3 DNA (partial): TGTGCCAGCAGTGAATGGAACACA. Its protein product is CASSEWNT. The entire CDR3 reads CASSEWNTEVFF.

Note on this clone: Genes and germline are mouse. The CDR3 DNA, read in part, is TGCACCTGCAGTGCAGATCAAGGGGTAGTCTCC. Amino acids: CTCSADQGVVS. The entire CDR3 sequence reads CTCSADQGVVSDYTF. This chain joins TRBV1 and TRBJ1-2, with D perhaps matching TRBD1 (5 bases). The read stops 4 residues short of the end of the CDR3; the missing end is completed from the germline J gene. The CDR3 runs to 15 residues. The germline gives CDR1 NSQYPW, CDR2 LRSPGD (reference sequence). V was shortened by 0 bases and J by 4 bases, with 12 bases between the two germline ends. The whole variable domain, filled in from reference TRBV1 and TRBJ1-2, reads VTLLEQNPRWRLVPRGQAVNLRCILKNSQYPWMSWYQQDLQKQLQWLFTLRSPGDKEVKSLPGADYLATRVTDTELRLQVANMSQGRTLYCTCSADQGVVSDYTFGSGTRLLVI.

In its sample, this clone was seen a few times. Gene names are the mouse ones. The read ends 4 residues shy of where the CDR3 ends; the end is completed using the germline J gene. This chain connects TRBV13-3 to TRBJ2-1, with 9 bases identical to TRBD1. From germline, CDR1 is NNHDY and CDR2 SYVADS. The CDR3 loop spans 14 amino acids. The CDR3 sequence is CASSEQTGGAEQFF. Partial CDR3 DNA: TGTGCCAGCAGTGAGCAGACAGGGGGAGCT.

Regarding this clone: The germline and genes are mouse ones. Read sequence stops 4 residues before the CDR3 end, and the germline J gene provides the missing end. The genes are TRBV13-2 and TRBJ1-2; D possibly corresponds to TRBD1 (6 bases). The CDR3 covers 13 residues. The V gene lost 2 bases and the J gene lost 3 bases, with 8 bases spanning the gap. The germline CDR1 and CDR2 sequences are NNHNN and SYGAGS (reference sequence). The CDR3 loop reads CASGERTDSDYTF. The DNA read from the CDR3 is TGTGCCAGCGGTGAGAGGACAGACTCC.

As concerns this clone: Any gene name here is a mouse gene name. Different DNA sequences within this sample yield the same CDR3. The CDR3 is CASSQDGTGGIAETLYF. The CDR3 bases that were read are TGTGCCAGCAGCCAAGATGGGACTGGGGGGATCGCAGAA. The chain links TRBV5 to TRBJ2-3; 12 positions match TRBD2. The read comes to an end 4 residues before the CDR3 does, leaving the germline J gene to fill in the end. The CDR3 is made up of 17 amino acids. After removal of 0 bases from V and 3 bases from J, the junction contained 4 bases not matched to a gene. Germline values: CDR1 LGHNA, CDR2 YNLKQL (reference sequence).

This clone came up a few times. Gene names denote mouse genes. The CDR3 sequence is CASSRDRRGYAEQFF. CDR3 bases read: TGTGCTAGCAGTAGAGATCGAAGAGGGTATGCT. The chain uses TRBV17 and TRBJ2-1; D unclear. Read sequence stops 4 residues before the CDR3 end, and the germline J gene provides the missing end. V was trimmed by 0 bases and J by 4 bases, leaving 10 bases between them. Germline V gives CDR1 MNHDT, CDR2 YYDKIL. The CDR3 contains 15 residues.

A remark on this clone: The gene names here belong to mouse. Read data end 3 residues before the CDR3 end; the end is taken from the germline J gene. The rearrangement links TRBV5 to TRBJ1-6; D might be TRBD1 (5 bases). TRBJ1-6 is an ORF, and what it does is uncertain. CDR3 length equals 14 residues. Germline V gives CDR1 LGHNA, CDR2 YNLKQL (reference sequence). Trimming stripped 1 base from V and 7 bases from J, with 8 bases between. The CDR3 bases that were read are TGTGCCAGCAGCCAAGGGGGCGGGAATTCGCCC. Translated, it gives CASSQGGGNSP. The whole CDR3 sequence is CASSQGGGNSPLYF.

This clone was found a few times. Gene names follow the mouse nomenclature. The CDR3 is cut off 4 residues early in the read; its end comes from the germline J gene. V gene TRBV12-1 combines with J gene TRBJ1-2, with a tentative D call TRBD1 (6 bases). Germline CDR1 SGHSN, CDR2 HYEKVE. CDR3 length equals 16 residues. V dropped 0 bases and J dropped 0 bases, with 13 bases sitting between them. CDR3 DNA, as far as it was read: TGTGCCAGCTCTCTCGTCCCGGGACATCCAAACTCC. Translation gives CASSLVPGHPNS. The entire CDR3 reads CASSLVPGHPNSDYTF.

This clone was observed a few times. All gene names here are mouse names. The CDR3 is cut off 4 residues early in the read; its end comes from the germline J gene. This chain links TRBV13-3 with TRBJ1-2; 9 nucleotides align to TRBD1. CDR3 length: 13 amino acids. The germline gives CDR1 NNHDY, CDR2 SYVADS. V lost 7 bases and J lost 3; bases outside the gene matches: 4. Here the CDR3 reads CASGGTGHSDYTF. The CDR3 DNA, read in part, is TGTGCCAGCGGGGGGACAGGGCACTCC.

A remark on this clone: Mouse names are used for the genes. The read ends 4 residues shy of where the CDR3 ends; the end is completed using the germline J gene. Other DNA sequences within the sample encode an identical CDR3. The chain uses TRBV13-3 and TRBJ2-2, with 8 positions matching TRBD2. The CDR3 loop spans 15 amino acids. In germline, CDR1 is NNHDY, CDR2 SYVADS. With V trimmed by 3 bases and J by 0 bases, 1 base remained unmatched. This chain's CDR3 is CASSGTGSNTGQLYF. CDR3 DNA, as far as it was read: TGTGCCAGCAGTGGGACTGGGTCAAACACCGGG.

On this clone itself: The genes are named according to mouse. The missing CDR3 end, 3 residues past where the read stops, is filled in from the germline J gene. The rearrangement uses TRBV14 and TRBJ1-6; D unclear. TRBJ1-6 is classed as an ORF, of uncertain function. CDR1 and CDR2 (germline): SGHDT, FRDEAV. Trimming removed 1 base at V and 7 bases at J, with 9 bases between. This CDR3 has 14 amino acids. The sequenced CDR3 bases are TGTGCCAGCAGTTTCGGGGTGGGGAATTCGCCC. The encoded protein is CASSFGVGNSP. The whole CDR3 is CASSFGVGNSPLYF.

A note on this clone: Genes here carry mouse names. The CDR3 end falls 4 residues outside the read, so it is completed with the germline J gene. This chain uses TRBV17 with TRBJ2-3, with TRBD2 matching 11 bases. CDR1 and CDR2 from the germline V gene are MNHDT and YYDKIL. The CDR3 is made up of 14 amino acids. The V and J ends lost 6 bases and 4 bases, in that order; junction bases with no gene match: 3. CDR3: CASRHWGGPETLYF. The covered CDR3 bases are TGTGCTAGCAGGCACTGGGGGGGCCCAGAA.

Points on this clone: Germline and genes here are mouse. The CDR3 end lies 4 residues beyond the end of the read and is filled in from the germline J gene. The chain carries TRBV13-1 and TRBJ2-5; TRBD1 matches 8 bases. This CDR3 spans 15 amino acids. Germline CDR1 NSHNY, CDR2 SYGAGN. The CDR3 bases that were read are TGTGCCAGCAGTGAAGACAGGGGAGTGGAAGAC. Amino acid sequence: CASSEDRGVED. The CDR3 in its entirety is CASSEDRGVEDTQYF.

This clone was detected a few times. Gene names and germline match the mouse. The read ends 4 residues early relative to the CDR3; the germline J gene fills the gap. This chain connects TRBV13-3 to TRBJ2-1; the match to TRBD2 covers 8 bases. CDR3 size: 14 residues. Germline V gene lookup returns CDR1 NNHDY and CDR2 SYVADS. This chain's CDR3 is CASSDRGGAPEQFF. The part of the CDR3 DNA that was read is TGTGCCAGCAGTGACCGGGGGGGCGCCCCT.

A word on this clone: Mouse gene names and germline throughout. Read coverage stops 4 residues before the CDR3 terminus; the germline J gene supplies the remainder. The chain couples TRBV13-3 to TRBJ2-3; D unclear. Per the germline V gene, CDR1 is NNHDY and CDR2 is SYVADS. The germline V and J ends were trimmed by 1 base and 0 bases, with 6 bases remaining between them. This CDR3 region has 14 residues. The CDR3 loop is CASSDQNSAETLYF. The covered CDR3 bases are TGTGCCAGCAGTGATCAGAATAGTGCAGAA.

In regard to this clone: Gene names are the mouse ones. With the read ending 4 residues before the CDR3 end, the germline J gene is used to fill in that end. This chain joins TRBV13-3 and TRBJ2-2, with D perhaps matching TRBD1 (5 bases). Between the trimmed V and J ends, which lost 7 bases and 3 bases, there was a span of 7 bases. This CDR3 comprises 12 residues. Germline V gene sequence: CDR1 NNHDY, CDR2 SYVADS. CDR3 residues: CASLTDTGQLYF. Partial CDR3 DNA: TGTGCCAGCCTGACAGACACCGGG. Combining the CDR3 with reference TRBV13-3 and TRBJ2-2 gives the whole variable domain EAAVTQSPRSKVAVTGGKVTLSCHQTNNHDYMYWYRQDTGHGLRLIHYSYVADSTEKGDIPDGYKASRPSQENFSLILELASLSQTAVYFCASLTDTGQLYFGEGSKLTVL.

There are many counts of this clone. The listed genes are named as in mouse. The CDR3 extends 4 residues past the end of the read, so its final part is completed from the germline J gene. The gene calls are TRBV13-3 and TRBJ2-1, with TRBD2 matching 8 bases. CDR3 size: 15 residues. V shed 2 bases, J shed 2 bases, and the junction held 3 bases outside the gene matches. The V gene's germline CDR1 is NNHDY and CDR2 SYVADS. The CDR3 sequence: CASSEEGLDYAEQFF. The sequenced part of the CDR3 DNA is TGTGCCAGCAGTGAGGAGGGACTGGACTATGCT.

Comments on this clone: Germline and genes here are mouse. The CDR3 goes on 4 residues after the read ends, and that part is filled in from the germline J gene. The rearrangement joins TRBV12-1 to TRBJ1-2; no clear D gene. The CDR3 runs 13 residues. Germline V lookup: CDR1 SGHSN, CDR2 HYEKVE. V shed 3 bases and J shed 0 bases, with 7 bases lying between them. This chain's CDR3 is CASSSHPNSDYTF. The CDR3 bases that were read are TGTGCCAGCTCTTCACACCCAAACTCC.

With regard to this clone: Genes and germline are mouse. The CDR3 end lies 4 residues beyond the end of the read and is filled in from the germline J gene. The same CDR3 arises from other DNA sequences in this sample as well. This rearrangement joins TRBV5 to TRBJ2-5, with unresolved D. V dropped 6 bases and J dropped 2 bases, with 6 bases sitting between them. This CDR3 has 12 residues. Germline V gene data show CDR1 as LGHNA and CDR2 as YNLKQL (reference sequence). The sequenced CDR3 bases are TGTGCCAGCAGTTTGGGCCAAGAC. Translating it yields CASSLGQD. The entire CDR3 sequence reads CASSLGQDTQYF.

Comment on this clone: Here the gene names and germline are mouse. CDR3 loop: CTCSAEHYNYAEQFF. CDR3 DNA, as far as it was read: TGCACCTGCAGCGCGGAACATTATAACTATGCT. The V and J genes are TRBV1 and TRBJ2-1; D remains unclear. The read finishes 4 residues shy of the CDR3 end, and the germline J gene is used to complete it. The CDR3 sequence is 15 residues long. In germline, CDR1 is NSQYPW, CDR2 LRSPGD (reference sequence). V lost 6 bases to trimming and J lost 0 bases, with 12 bases between them.

This clone showed up many times. The gene names here belong to mouse. Sequencing ends 4 residues short of the CDR3 end; the germline J gene provides the rest. The genes are TRBV17 and TRBJ2-3, with a weak D call TRBD2 (6 bases). Germline CDR1 reads MNHDT; CDR2 reads YYDKIL. The CDR3 length is 16 residues. The V end was cut by 1 base, the J end by 0 bases, with 11 bases between. The chain's CDR3 is CASSRGQLGSAETLYF. The CDR3 bases that were read are TGTGCTAGCAGTAGAGGCCAACTGGGTAGTGCAGAA.

A few counts support this clone. The gene symbols are mouse symbols. The read stops 4 residues short of the end of the CDR3; the missing end is completed from the germline J gene. The V gene is TRBV5, the J gene TRBJ2-5, with 9 bases identical to TRBD1. Germline V gene data show CDR1 as LGHNA and CDR2 as YNLKQL (reference sequence). The CDR3 is 14 amino acids. CDR3 DNA (partial): TGTGCCAGCAGCCATACAGGGGGCGTGGAC. Protein sequence: CASSHTGGVD. The whole CDR3 is CASSHTGGVDTQYF.